The clone carrying this TCR beta chain has a count of ten or more. Its antigen remains unidentified. This sample stems from a study of read filtering for tumor transcriptome and immune sequencing. Study details: Mean patient age was roughly 66 years, range roughly 40 to 85; over 16 male, 14 female. Revised staging placed under ten patients in R-ISS I, 15 to 20 in II, 7 in III.

CDR1 and CDR2 from the germline V gene are SGHRS and YFSETQ. Trimming cost V 0 bases and J 6 bases; bases outside gene matches: 6. This CDR3 is built from 16 residues. Every patient had bone marrow sampled while the disease was active. Whole-study findings and limits: Even smaller IR-seq throughput identified most shared clonotypes.

The library was built from about 400 ng RNA with molecular barcoded adaptors for alpha/delta and beta/gamma chains. TCRdb ran MiXCR on the reads and lists one entry per CDR3 protein. This table has more than 100,000 distinct CDR3 sequences, 10% to 15% appearing once. The chain couples TRBV5-1 to TRBJ2-1, with 10 positions matching TRBD1. Material for sequencing was a population of CD138-negative cells sorted from bone marrow. The TCR sequence derives from a donor aged 40 or over with multiple myeloma. The CDR3 loop is CASSLAPGTGANEQFF. Here the CDR3 DNA reads TGCGCCAGCAGCTTGGCCCCCGGGACAGGGGCCAATGAGCAGTTCTTC.